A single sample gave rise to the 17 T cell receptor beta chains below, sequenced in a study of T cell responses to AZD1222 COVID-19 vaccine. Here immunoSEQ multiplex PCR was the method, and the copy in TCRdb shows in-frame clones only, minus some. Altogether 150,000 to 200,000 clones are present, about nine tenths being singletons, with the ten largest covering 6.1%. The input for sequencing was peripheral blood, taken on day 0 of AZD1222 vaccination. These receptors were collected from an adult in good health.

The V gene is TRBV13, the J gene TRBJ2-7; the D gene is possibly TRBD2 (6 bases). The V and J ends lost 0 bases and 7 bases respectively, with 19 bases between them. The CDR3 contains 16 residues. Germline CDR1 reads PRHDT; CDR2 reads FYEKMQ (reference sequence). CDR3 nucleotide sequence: TGTGCCAGCAGCTTAGGCGGCGGGGCACCCCCCAAGGAGCAGTACTTC. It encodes CASSLGGGAPPKEQYF.

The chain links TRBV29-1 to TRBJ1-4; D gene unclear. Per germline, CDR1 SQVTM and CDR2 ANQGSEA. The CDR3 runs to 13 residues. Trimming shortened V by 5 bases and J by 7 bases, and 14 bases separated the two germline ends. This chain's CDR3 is CSVRVDLGEKLFF. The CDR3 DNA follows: TGCAGCGTTCGAGTGGACCTGGGTGAAAAACTGTTTTTT.

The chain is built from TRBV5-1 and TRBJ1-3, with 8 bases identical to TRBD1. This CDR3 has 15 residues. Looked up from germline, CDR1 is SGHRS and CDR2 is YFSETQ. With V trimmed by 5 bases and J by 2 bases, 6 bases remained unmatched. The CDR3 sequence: CASRDVRGPGNTIYF. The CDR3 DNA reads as TGCGCCAGCAGGGACGTCAGGGGGCCTGGAAACACCATATATTTT. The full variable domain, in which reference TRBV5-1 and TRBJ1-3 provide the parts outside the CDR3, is KAGVTQTPRYLIKTRGQQVTLSCSPISGHRSVSWYQQTPGQGLQFLFEYFSETQRNKGNFPGRFSGRQFSNSRSEMNVSTLELGDSALYLCASRDVRGPGNTIYFGEGSWLTVV.

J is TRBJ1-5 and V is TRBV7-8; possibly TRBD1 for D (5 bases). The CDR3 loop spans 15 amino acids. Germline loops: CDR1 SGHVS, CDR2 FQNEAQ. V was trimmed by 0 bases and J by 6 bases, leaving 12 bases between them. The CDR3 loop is CASSLALGAGQPQHF. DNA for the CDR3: TGTGCCAGCAGCTTAGCCCTCGGGGCTGGTCAGCCCCAGCATTTT.

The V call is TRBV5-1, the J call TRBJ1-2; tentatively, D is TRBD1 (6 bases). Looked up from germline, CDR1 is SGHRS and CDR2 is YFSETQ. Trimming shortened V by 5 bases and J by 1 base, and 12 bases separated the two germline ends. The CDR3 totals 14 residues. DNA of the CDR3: TGCGCCAGCAGGGCTCAACAGGGTAACTATGGCTACACCTTC. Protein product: CASRAQQGNYGYTF.

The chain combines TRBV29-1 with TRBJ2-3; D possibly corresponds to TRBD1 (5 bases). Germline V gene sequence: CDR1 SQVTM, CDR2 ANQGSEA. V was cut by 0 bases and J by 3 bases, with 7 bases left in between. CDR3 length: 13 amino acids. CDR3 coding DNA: TGCAGCGTTGAAGATCGACAGACAGATACGCAGTATTTT. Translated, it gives CSVEDRQTDTQYF.

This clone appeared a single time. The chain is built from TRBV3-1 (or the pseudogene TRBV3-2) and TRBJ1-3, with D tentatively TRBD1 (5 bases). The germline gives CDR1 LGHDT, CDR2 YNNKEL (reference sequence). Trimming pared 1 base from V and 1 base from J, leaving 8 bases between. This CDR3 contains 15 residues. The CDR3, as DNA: TGTGCCAGCAGCCAAGGTGGGGGGTCTGGAAACACCATATATTTT. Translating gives CASSQGGGSGNTIYF.

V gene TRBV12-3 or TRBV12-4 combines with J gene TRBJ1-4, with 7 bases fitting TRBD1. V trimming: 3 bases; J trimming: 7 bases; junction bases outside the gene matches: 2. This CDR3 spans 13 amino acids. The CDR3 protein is CASSLAGGEKLFF. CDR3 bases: TGTGCCAGCAGTTTGGCAGGGGGTGAAAAACTGTTTTTT.

The CDR3 nucleotides are TGTGCCTGGAGTCAGCGGGAGCTTAATTCACCCCTCCACTTT. It encodes CAWSQRELNSPLHF. The chain combines TRBV30 with TRBJ1-6, with D unclear. V was cut by 2 bases and J by 6 bases, with 11 bases left in between. The length of the CDR3 is 14 residues. Germline lookup yields CDR1 GTSNPN and CDR2 SVGIG (reference sequence).

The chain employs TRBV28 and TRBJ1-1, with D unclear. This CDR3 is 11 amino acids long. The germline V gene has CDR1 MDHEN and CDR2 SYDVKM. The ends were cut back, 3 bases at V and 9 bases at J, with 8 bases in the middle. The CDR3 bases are TGTGCCAGCAGTTTGGGTCGTCAAGCTTTCTTT. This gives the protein CASSLGRQAFF.

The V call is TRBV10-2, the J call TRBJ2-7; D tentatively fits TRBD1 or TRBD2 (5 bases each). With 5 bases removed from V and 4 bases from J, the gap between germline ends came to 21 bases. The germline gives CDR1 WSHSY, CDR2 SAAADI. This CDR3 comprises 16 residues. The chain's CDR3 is CASSYGGPSRQYEQYF. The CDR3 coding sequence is TGCGCCAGCAGTTATGGGGGACCCTCAAGACAATACGAGCAGTACTTC.

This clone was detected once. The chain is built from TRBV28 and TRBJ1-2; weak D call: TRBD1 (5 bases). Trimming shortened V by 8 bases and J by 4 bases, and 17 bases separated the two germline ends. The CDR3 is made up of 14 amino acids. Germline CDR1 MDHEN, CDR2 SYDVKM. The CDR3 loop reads CASSSGQALYGYTF. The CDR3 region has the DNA TGTGCCAGCTCTTCGGGGCAGGCTCTCTATGGCTACACCTTC.

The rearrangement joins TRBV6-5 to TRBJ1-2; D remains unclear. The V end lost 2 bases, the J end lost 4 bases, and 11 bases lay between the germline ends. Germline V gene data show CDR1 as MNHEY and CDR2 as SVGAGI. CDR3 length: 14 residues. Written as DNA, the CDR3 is TGTGCCAGCAGTTACGGGTCTTCGTCCTATGGCTACACCTTC. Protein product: CASSYGSSSYGYTF.

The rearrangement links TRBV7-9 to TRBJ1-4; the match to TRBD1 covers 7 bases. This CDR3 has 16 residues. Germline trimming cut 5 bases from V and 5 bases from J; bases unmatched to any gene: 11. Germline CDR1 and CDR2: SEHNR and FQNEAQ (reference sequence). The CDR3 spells CASSARGTDQNEKLFF. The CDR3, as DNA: TGTGCCAGCAGCGCGAGGGGGACAGACCAAAATGAAAAACTGTTTTTT.

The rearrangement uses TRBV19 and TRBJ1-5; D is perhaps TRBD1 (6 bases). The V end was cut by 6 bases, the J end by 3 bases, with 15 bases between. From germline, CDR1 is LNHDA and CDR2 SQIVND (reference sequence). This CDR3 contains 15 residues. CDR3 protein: CASRPTGPSNQPQHF. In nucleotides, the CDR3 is TGTGCCAGTAGGCCTACAGGGCCTTCCAATCAGCCCCAGCATTTT.

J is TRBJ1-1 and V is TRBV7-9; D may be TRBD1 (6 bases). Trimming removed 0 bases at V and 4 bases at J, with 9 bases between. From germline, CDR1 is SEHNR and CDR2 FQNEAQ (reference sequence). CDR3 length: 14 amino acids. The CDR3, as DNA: TGTGCCAGCAGCTTAGCTCAGGGGAGCACTGAAGCTTTCTTT. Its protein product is CASSLAQGSTEAFF.

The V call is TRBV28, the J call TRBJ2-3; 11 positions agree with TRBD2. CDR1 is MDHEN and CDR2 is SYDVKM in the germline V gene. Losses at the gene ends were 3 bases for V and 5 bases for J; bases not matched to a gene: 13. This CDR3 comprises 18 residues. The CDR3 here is CASSLGPVAGGGGDTQYF. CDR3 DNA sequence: TGTGCCAGCAGTTTGGGACCGGTAGCGGGAGGGGGGGGAGATACGCAGTATTTT. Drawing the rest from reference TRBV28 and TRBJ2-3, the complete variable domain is DVKVTQSSRYLVKRTGEKVFLECVQDMDHENMFWYRQDPGLGLRLIYFSYDVKMKEKGDIPEGYSVSREKKERFSLILESASTNQTSMYLCASSLGPVAGGGGDTQYFGPGTRLTVL.